This is a list of T cell receptor beta chains from one sample in a study of T cells in Graves' hyperthyroidism and ophthalmopathy. TCRdb re-called the multiplex PCR reads with MiXCR, one entry per CDR3 protein. This sample yields nearly 600,000 distinct CDR3 sequences, of which approximately 15% are seen a single time; 5.5% to 7.5% belongs to the top ten. Input material: blood. The source is a woman in her twenties or thirties with Graves' hyperthyroidism that later progressed to Graves' ophthalmopathy. Each CDR3 is given with its conserved first and last residue. D genes are given only for firm matches. Clone size is shown for a subset of rows, as once, few, many or a class of expanded clone.

>.|TRBJ2-1|TRBV3-1|many
CASSQDTSLYNEQFF
TGTGCCAGCAGCCAAGACACCAGTTTATACAATGAGCAGTTCTTC
>.|TRBJ1-4|TRBV9|.
CASSSREENEKLFF
TGTGCCAGCAGCTCCCGGGAGGAGAATGAAAAACTGTTTTTT
>TRBD2|TRBJ2-5|TRBV30|.
CAWSQAGFALETQYF
TGTGCCTGGAGTCAAGCGGGGTTTGCCTTAGAGACCCAGTACTTC
>TRBD2|TRBJ2-5|TRBV6-6|.
CASSYSLQAGVPETQYF
TGTGCCAGCAGTTACTCCCTTCAAGCGGGAGTTCCAGAGACCCAGTACTTC
>TRBD1|TRBJ2-5|TRBV6-1|few
CASSATGGLQETQYF
TGTGCCAGCAGCGCGACAGGGGGTCTTCAAGAGACCCAGTACTTC
>TRBD1|TRBJ1-2|TRBV19|.
CASSSGTVDYGYTF
TGTGCCAGTTCTTCCGGGACAGTGGACTATGGCTACACCTTC
>.|TRBJ1-5|TRBV4-2|.
CASSQEPSTGGQPQHF
TGTGCCAGCAGCCAAGAGCCATCGACAGGCGGGCAGCCCCAGCATTTT
>.|TRBJ2-4|TRBV20-1|.
CTLRGLVEAKNIQYF
TGCACCCTTAGGGGTTTAGTCGAGGCCAAAAACATTCAGTACTTC
>TRBD2|TRBJ2-1|TRBV9|many
CASSVELAGGLDEQFF
TGTGCCAGCAGCGTAGAACTAGCGGGAGGTTTGGATGAGCAGTTCTTC
>.|TRBJ2-5|TRBV25-1|few
CASRPTGSETQYF
TGTGCCAGCAGGCCTACAGGGTCGGAGACCCAGTACTTC
>TRBD2|TRBJ2-1|TRBV29-1|many
CSVEDPMTSGRAGKINEQFF
TGCAGCGTTGAAGATCCGATGACTAGCGGGAGGGCCGGGAAGATAAATGAGCAGTTCTTC
>TRBD2|TRBJ2-1|TRBV27|.
CASSRAGVVDEQFF
TGTGCCAGCTCCAGGGCGGGAGTTGTCGACGAGCAGTTCTTC
>.|TRBJ1-2|TRBV4-3|.
CASSHPGASYGDTF
TGCGCCAGCAGCCACCCGGGGGCAAGCTATGGCGACACCTTC
>TRBD2|TRBJ2-3|TRBV3-1|many
CASSRTGTSGSGDTQYF
TGTGCCAGCAGCCGCACCGGGACTAGCGGGAGTGGGGATACGCAGTATTTT
>.|TRBJ1-1|TRBV6-2/TRBV6-3|many
CASSYQSKLNTEAFF
TGTGCCAGCAGTTACCAATCAAAACTGAACACTGAAGCTTTCTTT
>TRBD2|TRBJ2-2|TRBV20-1|many
CSAPAGGGTGRELFF
TGCAGTGCCCCCGCGGGAGGCGGGACCGGGAGGGAGCTGTTTTTT
>.|TRBJ2-7|TRBV6-1|many
CASRETASYEQYF
TGTGCCAGCAGAGAGACAGCCTCCTACGAGCAGTACTTC
>TRBD1|TRBJ2-1|TRBV20-1|.
CSAGTGEETQFF
TGCAGTGCGGGGACAGGGGAAGAGACCCAGTTCTTC
>TRBD1|TRBJ2-7|TRBV20-1|.
CSASGTGGYEQYF
TGCAGTGCTAGCGGGACAGGGGGCTACGAGCAGTACTTC
>TRBD2|TRBJ2-7|TRBV27|many
CATKREMGYEQYF
TGTGCCACCAAGCGGGAGATGGGCTACGAGCAGTACTTC
>.|TRBJ1-1|TRBV5-5|many
CASSLEGLGVGTEAFF
TGTGCCAGCAGCTTGGAGGGGCTGGGGGTGGGCACTGAAGCTTTCTTT
>.|TRBJ1-1|TRBV11-2|.
CASSRPLTLDTEAFF
TGTGCCAGCAGCCGCCCCCTAACACTGGACACTGAAGCTTTCTTT
>.|TRBJ2-1|TRBV7-2|once
CASSLATYEQFF
TGTGCCAGCAGCTTAGCGACCTACGAGCAGTTCTTC
>.|TRBJ2-1|TRBV19|.
CASSIDQGGGPYNEQFF
TGTGCCAGTAGTATAGATCAGGGGGGAGGGCCGTATAATGAGCAGTTCTTC
>.|TRBJ1-6|TRBV12-3/TRBV12-4|many
CASSWFSSYNSPLHF
TGTGCCAGCAGTTGGTTCAGCTCCTATAATTCACCCCTCCACTTT
>TRBD2|TRBJ2-2|TRBV13|many
CASSLLAGVGELFF
TGTGCCAGCAGCCTACTAGCGGGAGTCGGGGAGCTGTTTTTT
>.|TRBJ2-1|TRBV28|many
CASRKGSVEISYNEQFF
TGTGCCAGCCGAAAAGGGTCTGTGGAGATCTCCTACAATGAGCAGTTCTTC
>.|TRBJ1-2|TRBV9|.
CASSIPNYGYTF
TGTGCCAGCAGCATTCCCAACTATGGCTACACCTTC
>TRBD2|TRBJ2-5|TRBV29-1|many
CSVEGTSGQETQYF
TGCAGCGTTGAAGGGACTAGCGGTCAAGAGACCCAGTACTTC
>TRBD1|TRBJ2-5|TRBV6-5|many
CASSYSSGGGETQYF
TGTGCCAGCAGTTACTCCTCAGGGGGTGGAGAGACCCAGTACTTC
>.|TRBJ2-7|TRBV12-3/TRBV12-4|many
CASSSNNLHEQYF
TGTGCCAGCAGCTCCAATAATCTTCACGAGCAGTACTTC
>TRBD1|TRBJ1-4|TRBV29-1|few
CSVDRGRKLFF
TGCAGCGTTGATAGGGGGCGGAAACTGTTTTTT
>TRBD2|TRBJ2-3|TRBV5-1|.
CASGGVLADTDTQYF
TGCGCCAGCGGGGGGGTATTAGCGGACACAGATACGCAGTATTTT
>.|TRBJ2-7|TRBV7-3|few
CASSLIATSSYEQYF
TGTGCCAGCAGCTTAATTGCCACAAGCTCCTACGAGCAGTACTTC
>TRBD1|TRBJ1-2|TRBV28|many
CAVSGGRNYGYTF
TGTGCTGTTTCAGGGGGAAGAAACTATGGCTACACCTTC
>TRBD2|TRBJ2-7|TRBV27|.
CASSYGGGRAYEQYF
TGTGCCAGCAGTTACGGCGGCGGGAGGGCCTACGAGCAGTACTTC
>.|TRBJ1-3|TRBV9|many
CASSVEGVSGNTIYF
TGTGCCAGCAGCGTAGAAGGGGTCTCTGGAAACACCATATATTTT
>.|TRBJ1-5|TRBV6-2/TRBV6-3|many
CASSYYHLGTESNQPQHF
TGTGCCAGCAGTTACTACCACCTTGGGACTGAAAGCAATCAGCCCCAGCATTTT
>.|TRBJ1-1|TRBV19|.
CASSLWQMNTEAFF
TGTGCCAGTAGTTTGTGGCAAATGAACACTGAAGCTTTCTTT
>.|TRBJ1-6|TRBV3-1|many
CASSQANQSPLHF
TGTGCCAGCAGCCAAGCAAACCAATCACCCCTCCACTTT
>.|TRBJ2-7|TRBV28|few
CASSLYLGNPSYEQYF
TGTGCCAGCAGTCTCTACCTGGGCAATCCCTCCTACGAGCAGTACTTC
>.|TRBJ2-1|TRBV6-1|many
CASSLVVEPYNEQFF
TGTGCCAGCAGCCTCGTCGTGGAGCCCTACAATGAGCAGTTCTTC
>.|TRBJ1-2|TRBV7-2|many
CASSSDRTINYGYTF
TGTGCCAGCAGCTCAGACAGGACCATTAACTATGGCTACACCTTC
>TRBD2|TRBJ2-7|TRBV20-1|many
CSAKAFAGGGTYEQYF
TGCAGTGCTAAGGCTTTTGCGGGAGGGGGTACGTACGAGCAGTACTTC
>TRBD1|TRBJ2-1|TRBV7-3|many
CASSSPGQGNEQFF
TGTGCCAGCAGCTCCCCGGGACAGGGGAATGAGCAGTTCTTC
>.|TRBJ2-1|TRBV2|.
CASTSGDTSFF
TGTGCCAGCACTTCGGGGGACACAAGCTTCTTC
>.|TRBJ2-7|TRBV7-2|many
CASSESSYEQYF
TGTGCCAGCAGCGAGAGCTCCTACGAGCAGTACTTC
>.|TRBJ2-3|TRBV5-5|.
CASSSYRVTDTQYF
TGTGCCAGCAGCTCTTATCGGGTCACAGATACGCAGTATTTT
>TRBD2|TRBJ2-7|TRBV7-3|few
CASSPAGGSFEQYF
TGTGCCAGCAGCCCAGCGGGAGGTTCATTCGAGCAGTACTTC